One T cell receptor (beta chain) is described in this entry. Recruited during active infection, patients (from Seattle) were subsequently followed longitudinally. This record belongs to a study of blood T cell repertoires in COVID-19. Overall study context: Samples came from the United States, Italy and Spain, spanning acute and convalescent COVID-19. Sources were T cells, B-cell-depleted T cells, or PBMCs; the material itself was cDNA or gDNA.

Original data processing: By means of reference gene primer amplification, nucleated cell counts were estimated. The data were produced by immunoSEQ multiplex PCR, yet TCRdb's version contains in-frame clones alone and is incomplete. V, J and clone size were drawn from that table, and D and trimming were deduced from the DNA. The repertoire consists of 250,000 to 350,000 clones, with roughly 83% occurring once and the leading ten covering approximately 1.5%. Germline loops: CDR1 MNHEY, CDR2 SVGAGI. The CDR3 consists of 13 residues. V lost 6 bases, J lost 6 bases, and 11 bases lay in between. The chain combines TRBV6-5 with TRBJ2-2; tentatively, D is TRBD1 (6 bases). This receptor was taken from a human donor with COVID-19, enrolled during active disease. The donor label of this sample is uncertain. The sequenced sample was peripheral blood. CDR3: CASRKQGSGELFF. The CDR3 DNA sequence: TGTGCCAGCAGGAAACAGGGCTCCGGGGAGCTGTTTTTT.